These 20 T cell receptor beta chains originate from one sample sequenced in a study of cytomegalovirus exposure and HLA in healthy donors. Both 60 Vbeta primers and 13 Jbeta primers went into the PCR. Measured with immunoSEQ multiplex PCR; TCRdb has only the in-frame clones, and not every one. Of 85,000 to 100,000 clones in the sample, 64% were seen once. The sequenced sample consisted of PBMCs. Every receptor here comes from a man in his sixties in good health and CMV-seronegative.

Only a few counts were recorded for this clone. The V call is TRBV5-1, the J call TRBJ1-2; 9 bases line up with TRBD1. The CDR3 sequence is 15 residues long. Germline CDR1 and CDR2: SGHRS and YFSETQ. J lost 9 bases, V lost 2 bases, and 11 bases had no gene match. Written as DNA, the CDR3 is TGCGCCAGCAGCTTACAACAGGGGGCCGGTGTTAGCTACACCTTC. Residues: CASSLQQGAGVSYTF.

This clone turned up a few times. This chain's CDR3 is CASSQPDRAAGQYF. CDR3 DNA sequence: TGTGCCAGCAGCCAACCGGACAGGGCAGCGGGGCAGTACTTC. The chain couples TRBV16 to TRBJ2-7; 8 positions agree with TRBD1. V lost 2 bases to trimming and J lost 9 bases; unmatched junction nucleotides: 9. This CDR3 is built from 14 residues. Germline V gives CDR1 KGHSY, CDR2 FQNENV. The full variable domain, in which reference TRBV16 and TRBJ2-7 provide the parts outside the CDR3, is GEEVAQTPKHLVRGEGQKAKLYCAPIKGHSYVFWYQQVLKNEFKFLISFQNENVFDETGMPKERFSAKCLPNSPCSLEIQATKLEDSAVYFCASSQPDRAAGQYFGPGTRLTVT.

The CDR3 coding sequence is TGTGCACTAAGAACTCGAATACTGTTTTTT. Encoded protein: CALRTRILFF. The chain links TRBV30 to TRBJ1-4, with D hard to call. There are 10 residues in the CDR3. Germline CDR1 and CDR2: GTSNPN and SVGIG (reference sequence).

This rearrangement joins TRBV28 to TRBJ1-2; D ambiguous. Trimming took off 9 bases at V and 6 bases at J, with 17 bases between the two ends. The CDR3 sequence is 13 residues long. Per germline, CDR1 MDHEN and CDR2 SYDVKM. CDR3 sequence (DNA): TGTGCCAGGCATCGAGGGCTCCAACATGGCTACACCTTC. It translates to CARHRGLQHGYTF.

V gene TRBV12-5 combines with J gene TRBJ2-5, with 7 bases lining up with TRBD1. This CDR3 contains 14 residues. CDR1 and CDR2 (germline): LGHNT, FRNRAP. V shed 5 bases and J 5 bases; nucleotides not matched to a gene: 8. The CDR3 protein is CASGDRDAEETQYF. The CDR3 bases are TGTGCTAGTGGTGACAGGGATGCGGAGGAGACCCAGTACTTC.

This chain joins TRBV6-4 and TRBJ2-7, with unresolved D. Trimming shortened V by 2 bases and J by 5 bases, and 10 bases separated the two germline ends. This CDR3 comprises 13 residues. Germline-derived CDR1 and CDR2 are MRHNA and SNTAGT. CDR3 in amino acids: CASSDRPEDEQYF. In DNA form, the CDR3 reads TGTGCCAGCAGTGACCGACCCGAGGACGAGCAGTACTTC.

The chain has TRBV11-2 and TRBJ2-1; 15 bases align to TRBD2. With 1 base clipped from V and 6 bases from J, the junction kept 4 bases outside the gene matches. Germline lookup yields CDR1 SGHAT and CDR2 FQNNGV. The length of the CDR3 is 17 residues. In DNA form, the CDR3 reads TGTGCCAGCAGCTTAGTTGGGACTAGCGGGGGGTCCAATGAGCAGTTCTTC. It is translated as CASSLVGTSGGSNEQFF.

J is TRBJ1-1 and V is TRBV2, with D unresolved. Looked up from germline, CDR1 is SNHLY and CDR2 is FYNNEI. Trimming removed 3 bases from V and 2 bases from J, with 7 bases in between. The CDR3 has 13 residues. DNA of the CDR3: TGTGCCAGCAGTGAGGAGCGAAACACTGAAGCTTTCTTT. It yields the protein CASSEERNTEAFF.

This chain connects TRBV7-6 to TRBJ1-2, with TRBD1 as a possible D gene (6 bases). Germline CDR1 is SGHVS and CDR2 is FNYEAQ. This CDR3 contains 14 residues. The V gene lost 5 bases and the J gene lost 8 bases, with 18 bases spanning the gap. The CDR3 here is CASSPQDSLGGYTF. The CDR3 nucleotides read TGTGCCAGCAGCCCTCAGGACAGCCTGGGGGGCTACACCTTC. Full variable domain (outside the CDR3, taken from reference TRBV7-6 and TRBJ1-2): GAGVSQSPRYKVTKRGQDVALRCDPISGHVSLYWYRQALGQGPEFLTYFNYEAQQDKSGLPNDRFSAERPEGSISTLTIQRTEQRDSAMYRCASSPQDSLGGYTFGSGTRLTVV.

The V call is TRBV10-3, the J call TRBJ2-5; 10 bases fit TRBD2. This CDR3 region has 13 residues. Per the germline V gene, CDR1 is ENHRY and CDR2 is SYGVKD. J lost 7 bases, V lost 7 bases, and 6 bases had no gene match. The CDR3, as DNA: TGTGCCATCACCGGGACTAGCGAGGGGACCCAGTACTTC. The encoded protein is CAITGTSEGTQYF.

The gene calls are TRBV10-3 and TRBJ1-2; possible D gene TRBD1, 5 bases. The CDR3 consists of 13 residues. V shed 7 bases and J shed 0 bases, with 9 bases lying between them. The germline V gene encodes CDR1 ENHRY and CDR2 SYGVKD. The CDR3 nucleotides are TGTGCCATCAACGGGGGAGCTAACTATGGCTACACCTTC. Protein sequence: CAINGGANYGYTF.

The rearrangement links TRBV7-3 to TRBJ2-5; TRBD1 matches at 11 bases. The V segment lost 4 bases and the J segment 5 bases; nucleotides outside the gene matches: 6. The germline V gene encodes CDR1 SGHTA and CDR2 FQGTGA. CDR3 size: 15 residues. The CDR3 sequence: CASSWTGGVGETQYF. CDR3 sequence (DNA): TGTGCCAGCAGCTGGACAGGGGGCGTCGGGGAGACCCAGTACTTC. The whole variable domain, filled in from reference TRBV7-3 and TRBJ2-5, reads GAGVSQTPSNKVTEKGKYVELRCDPISGHTALYWYRQSLGQGPEFLIYFQGTGAADDSGLPNDRFFAVRPEGSVSTLKIQRTERGDSAVYLCASSWTGGVGETQYFGPGTRLLVL.

The chain employs TRBV10-2 and TRBJ1-6; the D gene is possibly TRBD1 (6 bases). The V end was cut by 3 bases, the J end by 4 bases, with 13 bases between. Germline values: CDR1 WSHSY, CDR2 SAAADI. The CDR3 has 16 residues. CDR3 in amino acids: CASSDRQGSYNSPLHF. In DNA, the CDR3 is TGCGCCAGCAGTGACAGGCAGGGGAGTTATAATTCACCCCTCCACTTT.

J is TRBJ1-2 and V is TRBV9, with D possibly being TRBD1 (5 bases). Germline V gene sequence: CDR1 SGDLS, CDR2 YYNGEE. The CDR3 is 15 amino acids. Trimming shortened V by 0 bases and J by 4 bases, and 13 bases separated the two germline ends. CDR3 DNA sequence: TGTGCCAGCAGCGTAGGGGGGGTTCTCCTCTATGGCTACACCTTC. Amino acids: CASSVGGVLLYGYTF.

The gene calls are TRBV27 and TRBJ1-5, with 7 bases that match TRBD1. Germline V gene sequence: CDR1 MNHEY, CDR2 SMNVEV (reference sequence). The CDR3 loop spans 16 amino acids. With V trimmed by 6 bases and J by 2 bases, 10 bases remained unmatched. Here the CDR3 DNA reads TGTGCCAGCAGCCTGACAGGGAATAGGGGCAATCAGCCCCAGCATTTT. It codes for CASSLTGNRGNQPQHF.

As to this clone: Other DNA sequences within the sample encode an identical CDR3. The rearrangement links TRBV4-2 to TRBJ1-6, with 10 bases lining up with TRBD1. This CDR3 has 18 residues. J was trimmed by 3 bases and V by 0 bases; bases with no gene match: 5. Germline loops: CDR1 LGHNA, CDR2 YNFKEQ. The DNA for the CDR3 is TGTGCCAGCAGCCAAGATTACGGGACAGGGGACTATAATTCACCCCTCCACTTT. Amino acid sequence: CASSQDYGTGDYNSPLHF.

The chain couples TRBV30 to TRBJ1-2, with a tentative D call TRBD1 (6 bases). The CDR3 extends over 13 amino acids. The germline V and J ends were trimmed by 4 bases and 2 bases, with 11 bases remaining between them. Germline V CDR1 and CDR2: GTSNPN, SVGIG (reference sequence). This CDR3 is CAWKGQTNYGYTF. DNA for the CDR3: TGTGCCTGGAAAGGACAGACAAACTATGGCTACACCTTC.

This clone has only a few counts. The chain uses TRBV6-4 and TRBJ1-4; D is possibly TRBD1 (5 bases). The germline V and J ends were trimmed by 6 bases and 8 bases, with 13 bases remaining between them. CDR1 MRHNA and CDR2 SNTAGT come from the germline V gene. The CDR3 is 13 amino acids. CDR3 in amino acids: CASSPRVGEKLFF. The CDR3 bases are TGTGCCAGCAGCCCCAGGGTAGGGGAAAAACTGTTTTTT.

To note about this clone: At one of its ends the junction is not consistent with the germline gene, which may arise from a read error. The chain recombines TRBV28 with TRBJ2-1, with 7 bases aligning to TRBD1. This CDR3 contains 11 residues. The germline V gene encodes CDR1 MDHEN and CDR2 SYDVKM. CDR3 region: CASSLIGGVVF. The CDR3 nucleotides are TGTGCCAGCAGTTTAATAGGGGGCGTAGTCTTC.

V is TRBV5-1 and J is TRBJ2-1; D uncertain. Trimming left V 3 bases short and J 4 bases short, with 14 bases between. This CDR3 has 15 amino acids. Per germline, CDR1 SGHRS and CDR2 YFSETQ. This CDR3 reads CASSYTESQYNEQFF. As DNA, the CDR3 is TGCGCCAGCAGCTACACGGAGTCTCAATACAATGAGCAGTTCTTC.